Listed below are T cell receptor beta chains from one sample, sequenced in a study of OX40 agonist ivuxolimab in advanced cancers. Using immunoSEQ multiplex PCR, the repertoire was profiled, and TCRdb retains in-frame clones only, with some absent. Of 65,000 to 90,000 clones listed, 85% to 90% are singletons. The sample here was CD4+ or CD8+ T cells sorted from blood, taken in a trial of the OX40 agonist ivuxolimab. All receptors derive from an adult with an advanced solid tumor such as melanoma, head and neck, liver or kidney cancer. The CDR3 runs from the conserved cysteine through the conserved F or W. A D gene is named only where the DNA matches it firmly. Clone size, where shown, is once, few, many, or a class for clones that have expanded.

clone_size	d_call	j_call	v_call	cdr3_nt	cdr3_aa
NA	NA	TRBJ1-1	TRBV5-1	TGCGCCAGCAGACAAGCCAACATGAACACTGAAGCTTTCTTT	CASRQANMNTEAFF
NA	NA	TRBJ2-5	TRBV7-9	TGTGCCAGCGAGACTAGTCAAGGGACCCAGTACTTC	CASETSQGTQYF
once	NA	TRBJ1-4	TRBV10-3	TGTGCCATCAGTGAGGGGATAGGACATGATAGATTTGAAAAACTGTTTTTT	CAISEGIGHDRFEKLFF
once	TRBD2	TRBJ2-1	TRBV7-3	TGTGCCAGCAGCTTACTTGGCGGGGGGCGCTACAATGAGCAGTTCTTC	CASSLLGGGRYNEQFF
NA	TRBD1	TRBJ2-1	TRBV7-9	TGTGCCAGCAGCTTGATTCCCGGGACAGGAAATGAGCAGTTCTTC	CASSLIPGTGNEQFF
NA	NA	TRBJ2-7	TRBV7-9	TGTGCCAGCAGCCTGACTACACTCTACGAGCAGTACTTC	CASSLTTLYEQYF
NA	TRBD1	TRBJ1-2	TRBV7-6	TGTGCCAGTAGCCCCGGGGAGGGGGCTCATTGGGGGGATGGCTACACCTTC	CASSPGEGAHWGDGYTF
NA	TRBD1	TRBJ2-1	TRBV19	TGTGCCAGTAGTGCCTACAGGGGGCAACCCAATGAGCAGTTCTTC	CASSAYRGQPNEQFF
NA	NA	TRBJ2-7	TRBV27	TGTGCCAGCAGTAGCGGTTCCTCGCCGGGAGAGCAGTACTTC	CASSSGSSPGEQYF
few	TRBD1	TRBJ1-6	TRBV7-2	TGTGCCAGCCTGACCCGGACAGGGGTGGATTCACCCCTCCACTTT	CASLTRTGVDSPLHF
NA	TRBD1	TRBJ1-1	TRBV6-6	TGTGCCAGCAGTTACGGGACAGGGGCTGAGACTGAAGCTTTCTTT	CASSYGTGAETEAFF
NA	NA	TRBJ1-2	TRBV9	TGTGCCAGCAGCGGGATGAGACAGGAGCACTATGGCTACACCTTC	CASSGMRQEHYGYTF
NA	NA	TRBJ2-2	TRBV5-8	TGTGCCAGCAGCTTGGCCCCGACAGATAACGGCCGGGAGCTGTTTTTT	CASSLAPTDNGRELFF
once	TRBD2	TRBJ2-1	TRBV11-2	TGTGCCAGCAGCTTAGAGGCTAGCGGGGGGCCGGGGAATGAGCAGTTCTTC	CASSLEASGGPGNEQFF
NA	NA	TRBJ2-7	TRBV5-6	TGTGCCAGCAGCGCCAGGACCGACTACGAGCAGTACTTC	CASSARTDYEQYF
NA	NA	TRBJ1-2	TRBV27	TGTGCCAGCAGTTTCGGGATTAACTATGGCTACACCTTC	CASSFGINYGYTF
NA	NA	TRBJ1-1	TRBV5-6	TGTGCCAGCACCCTCGCGGGGGGATTTAACACTGAAGCTTTCTTT	CASTLAGGFNTEAFF
NA	NA	TRBJ2-7	TRBV7-9	TGTGCCAGCAGCCATAGCGAGAGGTCCTACGAGCAGTACTTC	CASSHSERSYEQYF